Listed here is a single T cell receptor (beta chain). Amplification used 60 Vbeta primers and 13 Jbeta primers. TCRdb keeps only in-frame clones here, not all; method: immunoSEQ multiplex PCR. Here the sample spans over 200,000 clones, almost 70% being singletons. The data derive from a study of cytomegalovirus exposure and HLA in healthy donors. With V trimmed by 2 bases and J by 4 bases, 11 bases remained unmatched. This CDR3 is built from 17 residues. The source of this sequence is a man in his forties in good health and CMV-seropositive. The sequenced sample was PBMCs. The chain links TRBV5-3 to TRBJ1-4; the match to TRBD1 covers 7 bases. TRBV5-3 is placed among ORFs of uncertain function. In DNA, the CDR3 is TGTGCCAGAAGCTTTGGCGGGCCCCAGGGGGTTAATGAAAAACTGTTTTTT. It encodes CARSFGGPQGVNEKLFF.